The 12 T cell receptor beta chains below come from one sample, sequenced in a study of CD8+CD57+ T cells in acquired aplastic anemia. TCR beta VDJ and CDR3 were profiled, and genomic DNA was the template. Via MiXCR, TCRdb re-called the reads, giving one row per CDR3 protein. The table has 75,000 to 90,000 distinct CDR3 sequences, over 35% seen once. Sequencing was carried out using sorted CD4+, CD8+, or CD8+CD57+ T cells (not recorded which) from PBMCs. All receptors come from a human donor in good health, serving as a control.

This clonotype was picked up many times. The J gene is TRBJ2-5, the V gene TRBV5-1; D is unclear. CDR1 is SGHRS and CDR2 is YFSETQ in the germline V gene. The CDR3 totals 12 residues. V lost 4 bases and J lost 0, with 4 bases in between. CDR3 loop: CASSTYQETQYF. CDR3 nucleotide sequence: TGCGCCAGCAGCACGTACCAAGAGACCCAGTACTTC.

This clonotype has a handful of counts. V gene TRBV6-1 combines with J gene TRBJ1-2; the D gene is possibly TRBD1 (6 bases). Germline V gives CDR1 MNHNS, CDR2 SASEGT. This CDR3 has 13 residues. The V and J ends lost 5 bases and 4 bases respectively, with 11 bases between them. The DNA for the CDR3 is TGTGCCAGCAGTCGGACAGAACTCTATGGCTACACCTTC. Amino acids: CASSRTELYGYTF.

The J gene is TRBJ2-7, the V gene TRBV15; D uncertain. The CDR3 consists of 14 residues. The V end lost 6 bases, the J end lost 6 bases, and 18 bases lay between the germline ends. CDR1 LNHNV and CDR2 YYDKDF come from the germline V gene (reference sequence). The CDR3 nucleotides read TGTGCCACCAGTGATTCCCATTCCACCGGCGAGCAGTACTTC. This codes for CATSDSHSTGEQYF. Variable domain in full (rest from reference TRBV15 and TRBJ2-7): DAMVIQNPRYQVTQFGKPVTLSCSQTLNHNVMYWYQQKSSQAPKLLFHYYDKDFNNEADTPDNFQSRRPNTSFCFLDIRSPGLGDTAMYLCATSDSHSTGEQYFGPGTRLTVT.

The rearrangement joins TRBV7-6 to TRBJ2-3, with unresolved D. The CDR3 is made up of 15 amino acids. The germline V gene has CDR1 SGHVS and CDR2 FNYEAQ. The V end was cut by 4 bases, the J end by 5 bases, with 16 bases between. CDR3 amino acids: CASSSDGTKGDTQYF. In nucleotides, the CDR3 is TGTGCCAGCAGCTCAGACGGAACCAAGGGAGATACGCAGTATTTT.

This clonotype was seen repeatedly, ten times or more. The CDR3 loop is CASSGREVGGGTEAFF. The DNA for the CDR3 is TGTGCCAGCAGCGGGAGGGAGGTAGGTGGGGGCACTGAAGCTTTCTTT. This chain links TRBV9 with TRBJ1-1, with TRBD1 as a possible D gene (5 bases). Germline values: CDR1 SGDLS, CDR2 YYNGEE. The CDR3 runs to 16 residues. V shed 3 bases and J shed 4 bases, with 19 bases lying between them.

This clonotype was seen ten or more times. The V and J genes are TRBV24-1 and TRBJ2-1; D is possibly TRBD1 (6 bases). The V gene's germline CDR1 is KGHDR and CDR2 SFDVKD. The CDR3 is made up of 18 amino acids. V lost 3 bases and J lost 3, with 20 bases in between. The CDR3 DNA sequence: TGTGCCACCAGTGATCCCCAGGGGAAGGGGAACTACTACAATGAGCAGTTCTTC. Translation gives CATSDPQGKGNYYNEQFF.

This clonotype was seen a handful of times. The rearrangement uses TRBV13 and TRBJ2-7; a possible D gene is TRBD2 (5 bases). Germline values: CDR1 PRHDT, CDR2 FYEKMQ (reference sequence). V lost 4 bases to trimming and J lost 1 base, with 17 bases between them. The CDR3 is 16 amino acids. CDR3 protein: CASSSLRAGGSYEQYF. The DNA for the CDR3 is TGTGCCAGCAGCTCTCTAAGGGCGGGCGGATCCTACGAGCAGTACTTC.

The chain has TRBV29-1 and TRBJ2-2, with D perhaps being TRBD1 or TRBD2 (7 bases each). Between the trimmed V and J ends, which lost 5 bases and 7 bases, there was a span of 23 bases. Germline lookup yields CDR1 SQVTM and CDR2 ANQGSEA. The CDR3 is 16 residues long. The CDR3 DNA is TGCAGCGTTTACAGGGGTTTGGCGGGAGCTGGCGGGGAGCTGTTTTTT. This encodes CSVYRGLAGAGGELFF.

In this sample, this clonotype turned up many times. CDR3 protein: CSVTGLPSKAAFF. CDR3 DNA: TGCAGCGTTACCGGATTGCCGTCTAAGGCAGCTTTCTTT. This sequence joins TRBV29-1 and TRBJ1-1; D gene unclear. This CDR3 has 13 amino acids. Germline lookup yields CDR1 SQVTM and CDR2 ANQGSEA. Trimming cost V 5 bases and J 10 bases, with 20 bases left between them.

This clonotype appeared once. The rearrangement links TRBV18 to TRBJ1-1; the D gene is possibly TRBD1 (6 bases). In germline, CDR1 is KGHSH, CDR2 LQKENI. V lost 2 bases and J lost 3, with 10 bases in between. This CDR3 spans 14 amino acids. This CDR3 is CASSPENRDTEAFF. DNA of the CDR3: TGTGCCAGCTCACCAGAAAACAGGGACACTGAAGCTTTCTTT. Supplemented by reference TRBV18 and TRBJ1-1, the full variable domain reads NAGVMQNPRHLVRRRGQEARLRCSPMKGHSHVYWYRQLPEEGLKFMVYLQKENIIDESGMPKERFSAEFPKEGPSILRIQQVVRGDSAAYFCASSPENRDTEAFFGQGTRLTVV.

This clonotype was found a few times. V is TRBV2 and J is TRBJ2-7; 9 bases match TRBD1. CDR3 length: 16 residues. In germline, CDR1 is SNHLY, CDR2 FYNNEI. V shed 4 bases, J shed 4 bases, and the junction held 11 bases outside the gene matches. The CDR3 coding sequence is TGTGCCAGCAGTGCAAGCCTGGGACAGGGAAATTACGAGCAGTACTTC. Protein product: CASSASLGQGNYEQYF.

The V and J genes are TRBV27 and TRBJ2-7, with TRBD1 matching 7 bases. CDR3 length: 14 amino acids. V lost 8 bases to trimming and J lost 2 bases; unmatched junction nucleotides: 9. From germline, CDR1 is MNHEY and CDR2 SMNVEV (reference sequence). The CDR3 loop reads CASAKDRQPYEQYF. In DNA, the CDR3 is TGTGCCAGCGCTAAGGACAGGCAACCCTACGAGCAGTACTTC.